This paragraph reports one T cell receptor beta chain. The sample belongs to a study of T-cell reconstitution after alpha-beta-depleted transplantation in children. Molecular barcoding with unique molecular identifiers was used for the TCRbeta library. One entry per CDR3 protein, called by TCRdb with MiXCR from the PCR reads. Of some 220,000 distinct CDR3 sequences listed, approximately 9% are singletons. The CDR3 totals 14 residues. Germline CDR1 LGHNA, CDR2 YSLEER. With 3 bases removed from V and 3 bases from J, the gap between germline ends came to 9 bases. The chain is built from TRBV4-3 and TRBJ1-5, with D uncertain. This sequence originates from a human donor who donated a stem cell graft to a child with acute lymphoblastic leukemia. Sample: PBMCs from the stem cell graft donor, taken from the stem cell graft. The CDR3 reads CASSQDSSNQPQHF. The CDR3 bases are TGCGCCAGCAGCCAGGACTCTTCCAATCAGCCCCAGCATTTT.